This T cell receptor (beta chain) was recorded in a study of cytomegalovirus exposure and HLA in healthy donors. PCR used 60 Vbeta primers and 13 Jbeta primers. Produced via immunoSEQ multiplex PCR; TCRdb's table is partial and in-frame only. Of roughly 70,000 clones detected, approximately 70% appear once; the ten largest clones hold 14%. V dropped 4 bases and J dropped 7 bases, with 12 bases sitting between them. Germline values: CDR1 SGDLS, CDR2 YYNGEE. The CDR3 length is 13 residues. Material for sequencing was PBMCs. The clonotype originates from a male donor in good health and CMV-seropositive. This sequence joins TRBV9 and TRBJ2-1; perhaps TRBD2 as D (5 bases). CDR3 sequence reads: CASSTQLGNEQFF. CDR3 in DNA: TGTGCCAGCAGCACCCAACTAGGGAATGAGCAGTTCTTC.